This paragraph covers one T cell receptor beta chain sequence. Its cognate antigen is unknown. Germline and junction disagree at one end, which may indicate a read error. This record belongs to a study of cytomegalovirus exposure and HLA in healthy donors. In the study overall: Early released data had tens of millions of unique TCRs, all coming from HLA-typed donors.

Findings of the study overall: An ancestry cluster, one associated with Asian ancestry, reportedly showed fewer N-insertions than the 666-donor mean in a later analysis. Productive rates of about 90% or about 30% were seen for most TCR beta V segments in an earlier analysis.

Unrecorded immune exposures were likely, despite nominal health at sampling. Primers included in the PCR were 60 Vbeta and 13 Jbeta primers. TCRdb's copy holds only in-frame clones and misses some; the assay was immunoSEQ multiplex PCR. The sample gives approximately 120,000 clones, around two thirds of which show up once; approximately 4.8% is in the top ten. This TCR came from a man in his sixties in good health and CMV-seropositive. Specimen: PBMCs.

The CDR3 here is CSSSLSSYEQYF. CDR3 nucleotide sequence: TGTTCCAGCAGCCTTAGCTCCTACGAGCAGTACTTC. The chain recombines TRBV7-9 with TRBJ2-7, with D unclear. The CDR3 runs to 12 residues. Germline CDR1 SEHNR, CDR2 FQNEAQ (reference sequence). Using reference TRBV7-9 and TRBJ2-7 for the parts outside the CDR3, the full variable domain is DTGVSQNPRHKITKRGQNVTFRCDPISEHNRLYWYRQTLGQGPEFLTYFQNEAQLEKSRLLSDRFSAERPKGSFSTLEIQRTEQGDSAMYLCSSSLSSYEQYFGPGTRLTVT.